The entry below describes one T cell receptor beta chain. Its target is unknown. Using RNA transcripts as the source, TCR beta CDR3 regions were amplified. Primed by the HTBI set, a first-round RT-PCR was run on the TCR CDR3. Each CDR3 protein is one row after TCRdb ran MiXCR on the multiplex PCR reads. The table has about 360,000 distinct CDR3 sequences, 13% seen once. Graves' hyperthyroidism was deemed stable absent ophthalmopathy progression within 18 months. For the diagnoses, clinical symptoms, serum thyroxine and TRAb, thyroid ultrasound and orbital computed tomography were used. This CDR3 is built from 13 residues. Germline loops: CDR1 DFQATT, CDR2 SNEGSKA (reference sequence). Trimming shortened V by 7 bases and J by 7 bases, and 14 bases separated the two germline ends. This sample stems from a study of T cells in Graves' hyperthyroidism and ophthalmopathy. The study, taken as a whole, reports: From stable hyperthyroidism, ophthalmopathy was set apart by a 13 V-J model. Researchers found most expanded thyroid clonotypes above 0.001 in blood as well.

This TCR derives from a woman younger than 35 with Graves' hyperthyroidism. The material sequenced was blood. V gene TRBV20-1 combines with J gene TRBJ1-6; D not certain. The CDR3 here is CSVRGRKNSPLHF. The CDR3 coding sequence is TGCAGTGTACGAGGACGGAAGAATTCACCCCTCCACTTT.